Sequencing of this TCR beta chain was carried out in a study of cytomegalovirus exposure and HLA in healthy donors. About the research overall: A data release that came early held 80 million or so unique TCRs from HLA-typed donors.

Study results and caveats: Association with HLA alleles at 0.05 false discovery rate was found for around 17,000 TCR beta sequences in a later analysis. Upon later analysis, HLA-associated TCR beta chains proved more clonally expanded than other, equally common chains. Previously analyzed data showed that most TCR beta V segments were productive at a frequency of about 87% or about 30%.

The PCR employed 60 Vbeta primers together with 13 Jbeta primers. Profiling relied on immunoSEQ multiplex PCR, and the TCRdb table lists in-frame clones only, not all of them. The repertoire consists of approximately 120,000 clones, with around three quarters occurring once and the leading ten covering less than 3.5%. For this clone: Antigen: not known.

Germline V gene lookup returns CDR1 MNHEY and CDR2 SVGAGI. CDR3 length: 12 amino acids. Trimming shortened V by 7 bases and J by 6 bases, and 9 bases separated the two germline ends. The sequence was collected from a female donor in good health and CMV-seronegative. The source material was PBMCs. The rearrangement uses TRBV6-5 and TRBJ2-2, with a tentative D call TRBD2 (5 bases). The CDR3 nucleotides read TGTGCCAGCATCAACGGGGCCGGGGAGCTGTTTTTT. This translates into CASINGAGELFF.